This T cell receptor beta chain was profiled in a study of T cell responses to AZD1222 COVID-19 vaccine. Assay: immunoSEQ multiplex PCR; the TCRdb copy retains only in-frame clones and omits some. The sample has 150,000 to 200,000 clones, 70% to 90% seen once. This clone has more than one count but fewer than ten. The antigen is unknown. General observations from the study: The study sampled repertoires only after the peak T cell response. It should be noted that donors were predominantly white British and more often female, and clonal diversity was possibly underestimated.

Source: peripheral blood, taken 28 days after the second AZD1222 dose. This receptor was identified in an adult who received the AZD1222 COVID-19 vaccine.

The CDR3 spells CASSYSGQGFPDTQYF. The CDR3, as DNA: TGTGCCAGCAGTTACTCAGGACAGGGGTTCCCAGATACGCAGTATTTT. The genes are TRBV6-5 and TRBJ2-3; 9 bases fit TRBD1. The CDR3 covers 16 residues. The germline V gene has CDR1 MNHEY and CDR2 SVGAGI. J was trimmed by 4 bases and V by 0 bases; bases with no gene match: 5.